This TCR beta chain is drawn from a study of T-cell memory formation after mild COVID-19. This clonotype was seen repeatedly, ten times or more. Its specificity is not known. Study findings and constraints: Clones contracting across day 15 to 85 had a balanced CD4/CD8 profile; later expanding clones leaned CD4+.

Libraries for TCRalpha and TCRbeta carried sample barcodes and unique molecular identifiers via 5'RACE. TCRdb re-called the 5' RACE reads through MiXCR, storing one row per CDR3 protein. The sample contains about 170,000 distinct CDR3 sequences, approximately 13% of which appear only once. The CDR3 consists of 16 residues. After removal of 4 bases from V and 4 bases from J, the junction contained 11 bases not matched to a gene. CDR1 and CDR2 from the germline V gene are LGHNA and YSLEER. The receptor comes from a man aged 18 to 29 who had mild COVID-19 (a few samples of this study predate the infection). Cell type and time point are not known. The sequenced material came from PBMCs or a T cell subset sorted from them (not recorded which). V gene TRBV4-3 combines with J gene TRBJ2-3, with 7 positions matching TRBD1. CDR3 sequence reads: CASSPGTVGNSDTQYF. The CDR3 region has the DNA TGCGCCAGCAGCCCGGGGACAGTTGGGAACTCAGATACGCAGTATTTT.